What follows are 19 T cell receptor beta chains derived from one specimen sequenced in a study of breast tumors, draining lymph nodes, adjacent tissues. Breast cancer patients provided tissue from their axillary draining lymph nodes. TCRdb itself ran the multiplex PCR reads through MiXCR, one entry per CDR3 protein. The data contain fewer than 150,000 distinct CDR3 sequences, 21% of them singletons. The sequenced sample was axillary lymph node tissue. All receptors derive from a female donor with breast cancer. Some clones in this sample may be carry-over from other donors' samples.

The table lists this clonotype with many counts. With a much larger clone just one base away, this may be a read error. The J gene is TRBJ2-5, the V gene TRBV3-1; D remains ambiguous. CDR1 and CDR2 (germline): LGHDT, YNNKEL (reference sequence). Between the trimmed V and J ends, which lost 1 base and 5 bases, there was a span of 5 bases. The CDR3 is 12 residues long. Written as DNA, the CDR3 is TGTGCCAGCAGCCAAGTTCTTGAGACCCAGTACTTC. Translated, it gives CASSQVLETQYF.

This clonotype has ten or more counts. The chain couples TRBV6-5 to TRBJ1-6; TRBD1 agrees at 8 bases. This CDR3 comprises 15 residues. The germline gives CDR1 MNHEY, CDR2 SVGAGI. V lost 0 bases, J lost 8 bases, and 3 bases stayed unmatched. The CDR3 DNA follows: TGTGCCAGCAGTTACTCGGCAGGGGGCGATTCACCCCTCCACTTT. Protein product: CASSYSAGGDSPLHF.

This clonotype was observed many times. This chain joins TRBV12-5 and TRBJ2-2; 7 bases are shared with TRBD2. The J segment lost 7 bases and the V segment lost 4 bases, leaving 12 bases of the junction unmatched. This CDR3 has 16 amino acids. CDR1 and CDR2 (germline): LGHNT, FRNRAP. Here the CDR3 DNA reads TGTGCTAGTGGTTCCTCGGGGAGGGCTGGTGGCGGGGAGCTGTTTTTT. Translated: CASGSSGRAGGGELFF.

This clonotype was detected a few times. V and J are TRBV5-4 and TRBJ2-2; D gene ambiguous. CDR3 size: 14 residues. CDR1 is SGHNT, CDR2 YYREEE, per germline (reference sequence). V lost 4 bases to trimming and J lost 5 bases, with 12 bases between them. This CDR3 reads CASSRRSGTGELFF. The CDR3 DNA follows: TGTGCCAGCAGCCGCAGGTCCGGAACCGGGGAGCTGTTTTTT.

This clonotype was detected ten times or more. This sequence joins TRBV6-1 and TRBJ1-2, with 9 bases that match TRBD1. This CDR3 spans 14 amino acids. Germline CDR1 reads MNHNS; CDR2 reads SASEGT. V was clipped by 6 bases and J by 3 bases; unmatched bases: 5. CDR3 nucleotide sequence: TGTGCCAGCAGCCCGGACAGGGGATACTATGGCTACACCTTC. Translating it yields CASSPDRGYYGYTF.

This clonotype was counted at least ten times. V usage is TRBV7-9 and J usage is TRBJ1-2, with a possible D match to TRBD1 (5 bases). This CDR3 comprises 16 residues. Looked up from germline, CDR1 is SEHNR and CDR2 is FQNEAQ (reference sequence). The V end was cut by 5 bases, the J end by 2 bases, with 18 bases between. The CDR3 nucleotides are TGTGCCAGCAGCCCCGGTAGCGGGACCGGGAACTATGGCTACACCTTC. It specifies CASSPGSGTGNYGYTF.

This clonotype was detected only a few times. A much larger clone differs by one base, so this may be a read error. V usage is TRBV7-3 and J usage is TRBJ2-1; 7 bases agree with TRBD2. CDR1 SGHTA and CDR2 FQGTGA come from the germline V gene. The CDR3 contains 16 residues. V was clipped by 6 bases and J by 9 bases; unmatched bases: 17. This CDR3 is CASSLGSGGSVGEQFF. In DNA form, the CDR3 reads TGTGCCAGCAGTCTCGGGTCCGGCGGGAGCGTGGGTGAGCAGTTCTTC.

This clonotype was counted at least ten times. The CDR3 sequence is CSVEYDSNEQFF. As DNA, the CDR3 is TGCAGCGTTGAATATGATTCAAATGAGCAGTTCTTC. The V call is TRBV29-1, the J call TRBJ2-1; D unclear. The CDR3 totals 12 residues. Trimming pared 2 bases from V and 7 bases from J, leaving 9 bases between. The germline V gene has CDR1 SQVTM and CDR2 ANQGSEA.

This clonotype was detected many times. The chain joins TRBV6-4 to TRBJ2-1, with D hard to call. V gave up 3 bases and J gave up 5 bases, with 14 bases separating them. Per germline, CDR1 MRHNA and CDR2 SNTAGT. This CDR3 is 15 amino acids long. CDR3 residues: CASSEEFLGNNEQFF. For the CDR3, the DNA is TGTGCCAGCAGTGAAGAATTTCTGGGTAACAATGAGCAGTTCTTC.

This clonotype has at least ten counts. The V call is TRBV7-9, the J call TRBJ1-3; D unresolved. This CDR3 contains 14 residues. With 6 bases removed from V and 2 bases from J, the gap between germline ends came to 11 bases. Germline V gene data show CDR1 as SEHNR and CDR2 as FQNEAQ (reference sequence). CDR3 residues: CASRRETTGNTIYF. The CDR3 nucleotides read TGTGCCAGCAGGAGGGAGACGACTGGAAACACCATATATTTT.

This clonotype was counted many times. The chain links TRBV5-8 to TRBJ1-2; TRBD1 is a possible D gene (6 bases). The CDR3 runs 14 residues. Trimming cost V 4 bases and J 1 base, with 11 bases left between them. Per the germline V gene, CDR1 is SGHTS and CDR2 is YDEGEE. DNA for the CDR3: TGTGCCAGCAGCCAAGGACAGATTAACTATGGCTACACCTTC. This sequence encodes CASSQGQINYGYTF.

This clonotype was observed at least ten times. V and J are TRBV2 and TRBJ1-6; D not resolved. Germline CDR1 and CDR2: SNHLY and FYNNEI. The V end was cut by 7 bases, the J end by 5 bases, with 3 bases between. There are 11 residues in the CDR3. The CDR3 sequence is CASNDNSPLHF. The CDR3 DNA reads as TGTGCCAGCAATGATAATTCACCCCTCCACTTT.

This clonotype was seen repeatedly, ten times or more. The chain is built from TRBV5-1 and TRBJ1-3; no clear D gene. V was cut by 0 bases and J by 0 bases, with 10 bases left in between. The CDR3 totals 16 residues. The germline gives CDR1 SGHRS, CDR2 YFSETQ. The CDR3 DNA reads as TGCGCCAGCAGCTTGGGACACGTAGGCTCTGGAAACACCATATATTTT. Amino acid sequence: CASSLGHVGSGNTIYF.

This clonotype has a count of ten or more. DNA for the CDR3: TGTGCCAGCAGCCGAGGGACAGGGGTGTACGAGCAGTACTTC. Amino acid sequence: CASSRGTGVYEQYF. The chain employs TRBV3-1 and TRBJ2-7; TRBD1 matches at 10 bases. The germline CDR1 and CDR2 sequences are LGHDT and YNNKEL (reference sequence). The CDR3 consists of 14 residues. The ends lost 4 bases at V and 4 bases at J; junction bases unmatched: 4.

The V gene is TRBV28, the J gene TRBJ1-5, with 8 positions matching TRBD1. Losses at the gene ends were 8 bases for V and 0 bases for J; bases not matched to a gene: 3. The CDR3 has 14 amino acids. Germline lookup yields CDR1 MDHEN and CDR2 SYDVKM. The CDR3 here is CASARGHSNQPQHF. CDR3 nucleotide sequence: TGTGCCAGCGCCAGGGGGCATAGCAATCAGCCCCAGCATTTT.

This clonotype occurred a few times. This may arise from a read error, as a much more abundant clone is one base away. The J gene is TRBJ2-7, the V gene TRBV2; D is possibly TRBD2 (5 bases). Germline lookup yields CDR1 SNHLY and CDR2 FYNNEI. This CDR3 comprises 16 residues. Deletions cut 3 bases from V and 1 base from J, with 16 bases between. CDR3 sequence reads: CASSERSLALSYEQYF. DNA of the CDR3: TGTGCCAGCAGTGAGAGGTCCCTAGCCCTATCCTACGAGCAGTACTTC.

This clonotype was seen at least ten times. V is TRBV7-8 and J is TRBJ2-1; TRBD2 is a possible D gene (6 bases). The length of the CDR3 is 15 residues. The germline CDR1 and CDR2 sequences are SGHVS and FQNEAQ. The germline V and J ends were trimmed by 0 bases and 5 bases, with 11 bases remaining between them. For the CDR3, the DNA is TGTGCCAGCAGCTTAGCGGGAGGAGGTAACAATGAGCAGTTCTTC. It encodes CASSLAGGGNNEQFF.

In its sample, this clonotype was seen many times. CDR3 sequence (DNA): TGTGCCAGCAGCTTAGACGGAAAGTATGGCTACACCTTC. As protein: CASSLDGKYGYTF. This chain links TRBV28 with TRBJ1-2; D not resolved. Between the trimmed V and J ends, which lost 6 bases and 5 bases, there was a span of 13 bases. The germline V gene encodes CDR1 MDHEN and CDR2 SYDVKM. The CDR3 contains 13 residues.

This clonotype has a handful of counts. The J gene is TRBJ1-5, the V gene TRBV28; no definite D call. The CDR3 is made up of 16 amino acids. The germline V and J ends were trimmed by 3 bases and 3 bases, with 15 bases remaining between them. CDR1 and CDR2 (germline): MDHEN, SYDVKM. The CDR3 nucleotides read TGTGCCAGCAGTTTCGCGAGTTCTGGAGACAATCAGCCCCAGCATTTT. Residues: CASSFASSGDNQPQHF. The full variable domain, its missing parts supplied by reference TRBV28 and TRBJ1-5, is DVKVTQSSRYLVKRTGEKVFLECVQDMDHENMFWYRQDPGLGLRLIYFSYDVKMKEKGDIPEGYSVSREKKERFSLILESASTNQTSMYLCASSFASSGDNQPQHFGDGTRLSIL.